A single sample gave rise to the 30 T cell receptor beta chains below, sequenced in a study of T cell repertoires in cytomegalovirus infection. These TCRs are of unknown antigen specificity. Using its own MiXCR run on the reads, TCRdb lists one record per CDR3 protein. The sample has about half a million distinct CDR3 sequences, more than 30% seen once. The input for sequencing was cultured PBMCs, taken from culture after CMV antigen stimulation. The receptor set was obtained from a human donor in good health (CMV status not recorded). Some clones in this sample may be carry-over from other donors' samples.

There are a few counts of this clonotype. The chain couples TRBV4-1 to TRBJ2-5; tentatively, D is TRBD1 (6 bases). Trimming pared 8 bases from V and 4 bases from J, leaving 20 bases between. The germline V gene has CDR1 MGHRA and CDR2 YSYEKL. The CDR3 has 15 residues. The CDR3 region has the DNA TGCGCCAGCTCCCAGACGTCTCGAGGGGGAGAGACCCAGTACTTC. Its protein is CASSQTSRGGETQYF.

The genes are TRBV7-9 and TRBJ2-1, with 7 positions matching TRBD2. CDR1 is SEHNR and CDR2 is FQNEAQ in the germline V gene (reference sequence). The length of the CDR3 is 13 residues. J was trimmed by 10 bases and V by 7 bases; bases with no gene match: 10. CDR3 residues: CASTLMGGREQFF. The CDR3 nucleotides are TGTGCCAGCACCCTGATGGGAGGGCGCGAGCAGTTCTTC.

This clonotype was detected a few times. The genes are TRBV12-3 or TRBV12-4 and TRBJ1-5; D uncertain. The CDR3 length is 16 residues. V dropped 5 bases and J dropped 6 bases, with 20 bases sitting between them. The CDR3 DNA follows: TGTGCCAGCAGTCCCCTGGGGAGGGAGGGCGGTCAGCCCCAGCATTTT. Its protein is CASSPLGREGGQPQHF.

This chain uses TRBV20-1 with TRBJ2-1; TRBD1 matches 8 bases. From germline, CDR1 is DFQATT and CDR2 SNEGSKA (reference sequence). The V segment lost 5 bases and the J segment 8 bases; nucleotides outside the gene matches: 11. The CDR3 sequence is 14 residues long. The DNA for the CDR3 is TGCAGTGCTCCCTCTAGACAGGGGTGGGATGAGCAGTTCTTC. Translated: CSAPSRQGWDEQFF.

J is TRBJ2-3 and V is TRBV4-3; 8 nucleotides line up with TRBD2. Trimming cost V 0 bases and J 7 bases; bases outside gene matches: 9. Germline assignment: CDR1 LGHNA and CDR2 YSLEER. The CDR3 extends over 16 amino acids. The CDR3 sequence is CASSQEGLAGGYTQYF. The CDR3 DNA reads TGCGCCAGCAGCCAAGAAGGGCTAGCGGGCGGTTATACGCAGTATTTT.

This clonotype has only one observation. The V call is TRBV6-2 or TRBV6-3, the J call TRBJ1-1, with 8 bases lining up with TRBD1. The CDR3 spans 16 residues. In germline, CDR1 is MNHEY, CDR2 SVGEGT. The trim removed 6 bases at V and 0 bases at J, leaving 9 bases unmatched. The CDR3 nucleotides are TGTGCCAGCAGCCACTCAGGGGGCGGATTGAACACTGAAGCTTTCTTT. Encoded protein: CASSHSGGGLNTEAFF.

This chain uses TRBV7-2 with TRBJ1-5; D not resolved. The CDR3 contains 15 residues. CDR1 is SGHTA and CDR2 is FQGNSA in the germline V gene. Trimming took off 5 bases at V and 0 bases at J, with 11 bases between the two ends. For the CDR3, the DNA is TGTGCCAGCAGCCCTCGCCGGGATAGCAATCAGCCCCAGCATTTT. This gives the protein CASSPRRDSNQPQHF.

This clonotype showed up just a few times. J is TRBJ1-5 and V is TRBV24-1, with D unresolved. Trimming took off 7 bases at V and 0 bases at J, with 6 bases between the two ends. CDR3 length: 13 amino acids. The V gene's germline CDR1 is KGHDR and CDR2 SFDVKD. CDR3 loop: CATSLDSNQPQHF. CDR3 coding DNA: TGTGCCACCAGCCTCGATAGCAATCAGCCCCAGCATTTT.

The genes are TRBV7-2 and TRBJ2-5, with 8 bases identical to TRBD2. Losses at the gene ends were 3 bases for V and 1 base for J; bases not matched to a gene: 4. This CDR3 contains 15 residues. Germline-derived CDR1 and CDR2 are SGHTA and FQGNSA. The CDR3: CASSFRGGFQETQYF. The CDR3 DNA reads TGTGCCAGCAGCTTCCGGGGGGGGTTCCAAGAGACCCAGTACTTC. The full variable domain, completed using reference TRBV7-2 and TRBJ2-5, is GAGVSQSPSNKVTEKGKDVELRCDPISGHTALYWYRQSLGQGLEFLIYFQGNSAPDKSGLPSDRFSAERTGGSVSTLTIQRTQQEDSAVYLCASSFRGGFQETQYFGPGTRLLVL.

This clonotype appeared many times. The genes are TRBV7-2 and TRBJ2-1, with 8 bases that match TRBD1. Losses at the gene ends were 2 bases for V and 4 bases for J; bases not matched to a gene: 13. The CDR3 loop spans 18 amino acids. Germline V lookup: CDR1 SGHTA, CDR2 FQGNSA. The CDR3 sequence is CASSLRTGQKPRYNEQFF. The CDR3 DNA sequence: TGTGCCAGCAGCTTAAGGACAGGGCAGAAGCCCCGATACAATGAGCAGTTCTTC.

The table lists this clonotype with a few counts. The chain has TRBV4-1 and TRBJ2-1, with 11 bases identical to TRBD2. The CDR3 contains 16 residues. From germline, CDR1 is MGHRA and CDR2 YSYEKL. V gave up 4 bases and J gave up 8 bases; unmatched junction bases: 10. CDR3 in DNA: TGCGCCAGCAGCCCACGGGGTAGCGGGAGGGGGTATGAGCAGTTCTTC. Translated, it gives CASSPRGSGRGYEQFF.

The chain uses TRBV12-3 or TRBV12-4 and TRBJ2-1, with D possibly being TRBD2 (5 bases). The CDR3 totals 13 residues. Trimming left V 3 bases short and J 10 bases short, with 13 bases between. CDR3 sequence (DNA): TGTGCCAGCAGTTTCCAGGACTCTGGGGAGCAGTTCTTC. The encoded protein is CASSFQDSGEQFF.

This clonotype was counted a single time. The chain couples TRBV29-1 to TRBJ1-2, with D possibly TRBD1 on 5 matching bases. Looked up from germline, CDR1 is SQVTM and CDR2 is ANQGSEA. This CDR3 has 13 residues. V lost 2 bases to trimming and J lost 8 bases, with 15 bases between them. The CDR3 protein is CSVERGRAGGYTF. In DNA form, the CDR3 reads TGCAGCGTTGAAAGGGGAAGAGCAGGAGGCTACACCTTC.

This clonotype appeared a few times. The rearrangement links TRBV6-1 to TRBJ2-1, with TRBD2 identical over 8 bases. Germline assignment: CDR1 MNHNS and CDR2 SASEGT. This CDR3 spans 19 amino acids. With V trimmed by 5 bases and J by 2 bases, 17 bases remained unmatched. The CDR3 loop reads CASSFKASYGLATYNEQFF. The CDR3 DNA sequence: TGTGCCAGCAGTTTTAAGGCTAGTTACGGACTAGCAACCTACAATGAGCAGTTCTTC.

This clonotype appeared a few times. This sequence joins TRBV6-6 and TRBJ2-3; D is unclear. The CDR3 is 17 residues long. Germline CDR1 MNHNY, CDR2 SVGAGI (reference sequence). V gave up 2 bases and J gave up 1 base, with 16 bases separating them. The CDR3 spells CASSYGTMSRGTDTQYF. CDR3 nucleotides: TGTGCCAGCAGTTACGGAACAATGTCCAGAGGCACAGATACGCAGTATTTT.

The rearrangement joins TRBV5-8 to TRBJ1-5; 11 positions match TRBD1. The CDR3 runs 16 residues. V dropped 4 bases and J dropped 4; count of bases not matched to a gene: 7. Germline CDR1 reads SGHTS; CDR2 reads YDEGEE. This CDR3 is CASSAYGTGGNQPQHF. The DNA for the CDR3 is TGTGCCAGCAGCGCCTACGGGACAGGGGGAAATCAGCCCCAGCATTTT.

The chain carries TRBV27 and TRBJ1-1; D is unclear. Germline V lookup: CDR1 MNHEY, CDR2 SMNVEV (reference sequence). The ends were cut back, 4 bases at V and 1 base at J, with 13 bases in the middle. This CDR3 has 15 amino acids. The CDR3 loop is CASSSWRLGNTEAFF. The CDR3 DNA is TGTGCCAGCAGTTCTTGGCGGTTGGGGAACACTGAAGCTTTCTTT.

This clonotype was detected a few times. The rearrangement joins TRBV6-2 or TRBV6-3 to TRBJ2-7; 7 nucleotides match TRBD1. The CDR3 has 13 residues. Germline trimming cut 5 bases from V and 2 bases from J; bases unmatched to any gene: 3. CDR1 and CDR2 (germline): MNHEY, SVGEGT. The DNA of the CDR3 is TGTGCCAGCAGTCTAGACAGGGCCTACGAGCAGTACGTC. It specifies CASSLDRAYEQYV.

This clonotype occurred a few times. The chain couples TRBV6-5 to TRBJ2-7; weak D call: TRBD1 (6 bases). The CDR3 length is 16 residues. CDR1 and CDR2 (germline): MNHEY, SVGAGI. Trimming took 0 bases from V and 2 from J, leaving 14 bases between them. CDR3 loop: CASSYSTDSITYEQYF. The CDR3 region has the DNA TGTGCCAGCAGTTACTCGACGGACAGTATTACCTACGAGCAGTACTTC.

The V gene is TRBV12-3 or TRBV12-4, the J gene TRBJ2-4; TRBD1 matches 8 bases. This CDR3 region has 13 residues. The J segment lost 6 bases and the V segment lost 6 bases, leaving 4 bases of the junction unmatched. The CDR3 region has the DNA TGTGCCAGCAGCACTGGACAGGGAAACATTCAGTACTTC. This gives the protein CASSTGQGNIQYF.

This rearrangement joins TRBV24-1 to TRBJ2-1; D is possibly TRBD2 (5 bases). Germline lookup yields CDR1 KGHDR and CDR2 SFDVKD. V lost 5 bases and J lost 1, with 8 bases in between. The CDR3 contains 14 residues. In DNA, the CDR3 is TGTGCCACCAGTGGCAGCGGATCCTACAATGAGCAGTTCTTC. Translation: CATSGSGSYNEQFF.

This chain uses TRBV7-9 with TRBJ2-1; no firm D call. Germline V gives CDR1 SEHNR, CDR2 FQNEAQ (reference sequence). This CDR3 comprises 14 residues. With 5 bases removed from V and 1 base from J, the gap between germline ends came to 9 bases. CDR3 sequence: CASSPPRSYNEQFF. The CDR3 region has the DNA TGTGCCAGCAGCCCCCCCCGTTCCTACAATGAGCAGTTCTTC.

This clonotype was detected a few times. The chain employs TRBV19 and TRBJ2-7, with 12 bases that match TRBD2. This CDR3 is built from 14 residues. Germline CDR1 and CDR2: LNHDA and SQIVND (reference sequence). Trimming at V came to 5 bases and at J to 7 bases, leaving 6 bases not matched to a gene. In DNA form, the CDR3 reads TGTGCCAGTAGTTCCGGGACTAGCGGGCTTGAGCAGTACTTC. It specifies CASSSGTSGLEQYF. Together with reference TRBV19 and TRBJ2-7, the CDR3 gives the full variable domain: DGGITQSPKYLFRKEGQNVTLSCEQNLNHDAMYWYRQDPGQGLRLIYYSQIVNDFQKGDIAEGYSVSREKKESFPLTVTSAQKNPTAFYLCASSSGTSGLEQYFGPGTRLTVT.

The gene calls are TRBV30 and TRBJ2-7; D is unclear. The V end lost 1 base, the J end lost 4 bases, and 11 bases lay between the germline ends. Germline V gene data show CDR1 as GTSNPN and CDR2 as SVGIG (reference sequence). CDR3 length: 13 residues. The DNA for the CDR3 is TGTGCCTGGAGTGGCTTTAACAGTTACGAGCAGTACTTC. Its translation: CAWSGFNSYEQYF.

The V and J genes are TRBV28 and TRBJ1-2; D possibly corresponds to TRBD1 (5 bases). This CDR3 is built from 14 residues. In germline, CDR1 is MDHEN, CDR2 SYDVKM. Trimming stripped 6 bases from V and 4 bases from J, with 15 bases between. CDR3 sequence (DNA): TGTGCCAGCAGCCCGGATGGGGGGGGCTATGGCTACACCTTC. This codes for CASSPDGGGYGYTF.

This clonotype was counted only a few times. The chain joins TRBV5-4 to TRBJ1-2; perhaps TRBD1 as D (5 bases). Looked up from germline, CDR1 is SGHNT and CDR2 is YYREEE (reference sequence). There are 14 residues in the CDR3. Trimming shortened V by 2 bases and J by 8 bases, and 16 bases separated the two germline ends. The CDR3 nucleotides are TGTGCCAGCAGCTTTCCAGGGAGGTTACGAGGCTACACCTTC. Amino acids: CASSFPGRLRGYTF.

This clonotype was observed a handful of times. The J gene is TRBJ1-2, the V gene TRBV4-1; the D is unclear. The CDR3 totals 17 residues. Trimming took 4 bases from V and 1 from J, leaving 19 bases between them. CDR1 is MGHRA, CDR2 YSYEKL, per germline. CDR3 DNA sequence: TGCGCCAGCAGCCGAACTGGGAACGACCGTTTTAACTATGGCTACACCTTC. Its translation: CASSRTGNDRFNYGYTF.

The chain links TRBV7-3 to TRBJ2-3, with a tentative D call TRBD1 (5 bases). Trimming pared 8 bases from V and 4 bases from J, leaving 10 bases between. Germline V gene lookup returns CDR1 SGHTA and CDR2 FQGTGA. The CDR3 consists of 12 residues. For the CDR3, the DNA is TGTGCCAGCGGTTGGGGCGCAGATACGCAGTATTTT. This codes for CASGWGADTQYF.

This clonotype turned up a few times. The rearrangement joins TRBV7-3 to TRBJ2-3; TRBD2 matches 11 bases. The CDR3 extends over 16 amino acids. V lost 6 bases to trimming and J lost 1 base; unmatched junction nucleotides: 6. CDR1 is SGHTA and CDR2 is FQGTGA in the germline V gene. CDR3 in amino acids: CASSSGTSGRTDTQYF. The DNA for the CDR3 is TGTGCCAGCAGTTCCGGGACTAGCGGCCGCACAGATACGCAGTATTTT.

This clonotype has more than one count but fewer than ten. J is TRBJ1-3 and V is TRBV7-6; 7 bases map to TRBD1. This CDR3 is 15 amino acids long. Germline loops: CDR1 SGHVS, CDR2 FNYEAQ. The trim removed 5 bases at V and 0 bases at J, leaving 4 bases unmatched. For the CDR3, the DNA is TGTGCCAGCAGCATGGGACAGCTCTCTGGAAACACCATATATTTT. It specifies CASSMGQLSGNTIYF.